This T cell receptor beta chain was retrieved from a study of radiation and T cells in renal cell carcinoma. Stated time point: blood 4 weeks post-SBRT, at nephrectomy. Sample treatment: 15 Gy SBRT to primary tumor, nephrectomy 4 weeks later. After SBRT, blood was collected at 2 and 4 weeks, plus baseline. Generated by immunoSEQ multiplex PCR, the TCRdb table keeps only in-frame clones and is missing some. The sample shows roughly 58,000 clones, about three quarters of them seen only once. This clonotype was sampled from a man aged 55 to 70 with renal cell carcinoma. The input for sequencing was blood, taken from a patient whose treatment included radiotherapy and nephrectomy.

This CDR3 is CAWSGNYEQYF. The CDR3 nucleotides read TGTGCCTGGAGTGGGAACTACGAGCAGTACTTC. The genes are TRBV30 and TRBJ2-7; unclear D gene. The germline V and J ends were trimmed by 1 base and 3 bases, with 4 bases remaining between them. Germline loops: CDR1 GTSNPN, CDR2 SVGIG (reference sequence). The CDR3 has 11 residues.